Listed here is a single T cell receptor (beta chain). Primed by a sample-barcoded 5' primer and a J-beta primer mix, a second PCR proceeded for about 7 to 12 cycles. TCRdb ran MiXCR on the 5' RACE reads and lists one entry per CDR3 protein. The table shows roughly 1.5 million distinct CDR3 sequences, with roughly 43% occurring only once. Germline CDR1 and CDR2: SEHNR and FQNEAQ (reference sequence). This CDR3 has 14 amino acids. Trimming at V came to 3 bases and at J to 10 bases, leaving 7 bases not matched to a gene. This sample is part of a study of blood T cells in healthy people across ages. In the study overall: Template switching retrieved approximately one barcoded beta molecule for each two T cells.

V and J are TRBV7-9 and TRBJ2-1, with TRBD2 identical over 9 bases. The source material was blood. The receptor was derived from a young woman in good health. The CDR3 bases are TGTGCCAGCAGCTTGCATAGCGGGAGTTCGGAGCAGTTCTTC. This translates into CASSLHSGSSEQFF.